This T cell receptor (beta chain) is from a study of T cell responses to AZD1222 COVID-19 vaccine. Overall study results and limits: It was only after the peak T cell response that any repertoires were sampled. White British ancestry dominated among donors, who included more females, and clonal diversity was possibly underestimated. Baseline testing showed seropositivity in only five to seven AZD1222 recipients.

The data were produced by immunoSEQ multiplex PCR, yet TCRdb's version contains in-frame clones alone and is incomplete. The sample lists under 200,000 clones, approximately 90% occurring once. As for this clone: Its antigen is still unknown.

The input for sequencing was peripheral blood, taken on day 0 of AZD1222 vaccination. The TCR originated in an adult in good health.

The CDR3 bases are TGCGCCAGCAGCCAAGATCGCGGATACGGGGAGCTGTTTTTT. Translating it yields CASSQDRGYGELFF. The J gene is TRBJ2-2, the V gene TRBV4-3, with unresolved D. V shed 0 bases and J shed 7 bases, with 9 bases lying between them. This CDR3 has 14 amino acids. CDR1 is LGHNA and CDR2 is YSLEER in the germline V gene.